This T cell receptor (beta chain) was captured in a study of CD8+ T cells in alopecia areata. Whole-study findings and limits: Especially in alopecia totalis/universalis, lesional scalp showed greater clonality than normal scalp did.

Extracted RNA was reverse transcribed into cDNA, the sequencing template. Measured with immunoSEQ multiplex PCR; TCRdb has only the in-frame clones, and not every one. The sample holds 220,000 or so clones, 50% to 60% seen once. The CDR3 sequence is 10 residues long. V was trimmed by 4 bases and J by 11 bases, leaving 11 bases between them. The germline V gene encodes CDR1 SQVTM and CDR2 ANQGSEA. Peripheral blood and lesional scalp punch biopsies were taken from alopecia areata patients. Sorting separated CD4+ and CD8+ T cells out of PBMCs. This clone was detected ten times or more. Antigen specificity is unknown.

The TCR was taken from a human donor with alopecia areata. The chain links TRBV29-1 to TRBJ1-1; D unclear. The starting material was CD4+ T cells sorted from blood, obtained at week 0. The CDR3 DNA follows: TGCAGCGTTGCACTCCCGAGGGCTTTCTTT. Amino acid sequence: CSVALPRAFF. Full variable domain (outside the CDR3, taken from reference TRBV29-1 and TRBJ1-1): SAVISQKPSRDICQRGTSLTIQCQVDSQVTMMFWYRQQPGQSLTLIATANQGSEATYESGFVIDKFPISRPNLTFSTLTVSNMSPEDSSIYLCSVALPRAFFGQGTRLTVV.